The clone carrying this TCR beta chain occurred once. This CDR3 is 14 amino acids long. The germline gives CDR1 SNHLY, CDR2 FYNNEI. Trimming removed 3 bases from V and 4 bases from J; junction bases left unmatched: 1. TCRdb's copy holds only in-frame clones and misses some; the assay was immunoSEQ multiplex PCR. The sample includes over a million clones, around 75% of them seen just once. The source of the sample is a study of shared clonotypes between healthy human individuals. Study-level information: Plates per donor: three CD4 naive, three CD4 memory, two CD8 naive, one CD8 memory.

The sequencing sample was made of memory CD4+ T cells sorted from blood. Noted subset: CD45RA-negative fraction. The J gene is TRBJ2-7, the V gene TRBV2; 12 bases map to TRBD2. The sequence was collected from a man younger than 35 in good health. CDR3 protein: CASSETSGGYEQYF. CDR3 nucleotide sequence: TGTGCCAGCAGTGAGACTAGCGGGGGATACGAGCAGTACTTC.